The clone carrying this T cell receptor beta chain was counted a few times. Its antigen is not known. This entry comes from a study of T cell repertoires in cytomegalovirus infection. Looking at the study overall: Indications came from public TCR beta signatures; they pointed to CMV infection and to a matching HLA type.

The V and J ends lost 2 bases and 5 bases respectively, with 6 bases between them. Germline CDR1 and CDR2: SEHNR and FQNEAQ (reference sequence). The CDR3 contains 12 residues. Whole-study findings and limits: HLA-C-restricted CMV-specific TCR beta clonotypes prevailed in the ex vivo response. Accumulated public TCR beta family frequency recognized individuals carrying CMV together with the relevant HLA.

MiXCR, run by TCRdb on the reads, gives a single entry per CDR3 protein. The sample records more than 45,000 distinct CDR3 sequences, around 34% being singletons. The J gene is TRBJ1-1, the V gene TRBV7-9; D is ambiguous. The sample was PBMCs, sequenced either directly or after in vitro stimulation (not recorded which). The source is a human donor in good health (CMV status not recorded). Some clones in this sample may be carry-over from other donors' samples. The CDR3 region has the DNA TGTGCCAGCAGCTTAATTGGGACTGAAGCTTTCTTT. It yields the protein CASSLIGTEAFF.